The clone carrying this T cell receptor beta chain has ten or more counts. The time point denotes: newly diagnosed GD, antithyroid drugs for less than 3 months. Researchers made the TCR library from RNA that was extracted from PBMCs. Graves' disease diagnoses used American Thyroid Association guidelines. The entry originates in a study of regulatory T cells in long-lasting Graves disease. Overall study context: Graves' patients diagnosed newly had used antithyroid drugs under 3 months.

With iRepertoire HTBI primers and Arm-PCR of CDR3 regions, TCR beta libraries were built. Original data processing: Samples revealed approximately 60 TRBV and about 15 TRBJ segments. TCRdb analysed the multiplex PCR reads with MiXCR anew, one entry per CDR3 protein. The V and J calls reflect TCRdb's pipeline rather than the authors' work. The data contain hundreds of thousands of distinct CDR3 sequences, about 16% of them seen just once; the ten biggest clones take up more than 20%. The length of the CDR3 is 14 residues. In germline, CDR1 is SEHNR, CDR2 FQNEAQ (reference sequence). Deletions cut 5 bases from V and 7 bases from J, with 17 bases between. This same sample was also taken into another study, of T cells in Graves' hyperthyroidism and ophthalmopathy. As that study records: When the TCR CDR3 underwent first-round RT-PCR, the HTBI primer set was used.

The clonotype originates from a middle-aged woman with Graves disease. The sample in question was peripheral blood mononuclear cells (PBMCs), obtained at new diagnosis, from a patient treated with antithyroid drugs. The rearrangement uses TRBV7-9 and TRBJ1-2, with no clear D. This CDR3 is CASSPPVMVSGYTF. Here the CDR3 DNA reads TGTGCCAGCAGCCCGCCTGTGATGGTATCTGGCTACACCTTC.